These 31 T cell receptor beta chains were all obtained from the same sample, sequenced in a study of cytomegalovirus exposure and HLA in healthy donors. The PCR had 60 Vbeta and 13 Jbeta primers. The table came from immunoSEQ multiplex PCR; TCRdb's copy has only in-frame clones and leaves some out. Of around 150,000 clones listed, approximately 80% were seen once; the top ten hold about 3.4%. The sequenced sample consisted of PBMCs. The receptors come from a male donor in good health and CMV-seronegative.

This clone was seen only a few times. The V call is TRBV5-6, the J call TRBJ1-2; 7 bases map to TRBD1. The germline V gene has CDR1 SGHDT and CDR2 YYEEEE. J was trimmed by 3 bases and V by 4 bases; bases with no gene match: 12. This CDR3 has 16 residues. The CDR3 spells CASSLLRGQQHYGYTF. Here the CDR3 DNA reads TGTGCCAGCAGCCTCCTACGGGGACAGCAACACTATGGCTACACCTTC.

This clone was seen a handful of times. This sequence joins TRBV6-5 and TRBJ1-5; no reliable D call. Trimming took 4 bases from V and 0 from J, leaving 10 bases between them. The CDR3 extends over 15 amino acids. Germline V CDR1 and CDR2: MNHEY, SVGAGI. The DNA for the CDR3 is TGTGCCAGCAGTTTAAGTTCCTATAGCAATCAGCCCCAGCATTTT. As protein: CASSLSSYSNQPQHF.

The gene calls are TRBV27 and TRBJ2-2, with a weak D call TRBD2 (6 bases). CDR1 is MNHEY and CDR2 is SMNVEV in the germline V gene (reference sequence). The CDR3 consists of 16 residues. Trimming left V 3 bases short and J 3 bases short, with 14 bases between. As DNA, the CDR3 is TGTGCCAGCAGTTTCTCCGGGAGTAGGTACACCGGGGAGCTGTTTTTT. This codes for CASSFSGSRYTGELFF.

The chain links TRBV9 to TRBJ2-2, with TRBD2 matching over 7 bases. The J segment lost 6 bases and the V segment lost 4 bases, leaving 9 bases of the junction unmatched. Germline V CDR1 and CDR2: SGDLS, YYNGEE. CDR3 length equals 15 residues. The CDR3 region has the DNA TGTGCCAGCAGCACCAGGGCTAGCGGTGCCGGGGAGCTGTTTTTT. Translation gives CASSTRASGAGELFF.

A single count supports this clone. This chain links TRBV19 with TRBJ1-5; D might be TRBD1 (5 bases). The length of the CDR3 is 16 residues. V was shortened by 4 bases and J by 9 bases, with 22 bases between the two germline ends. In germline, CDR1 is LNHDA, CDR2 SQIVND (reference sequence). CDR3 loop: CASSRSVTGHPSPQHF. DNA of the CDR3: TGTGCCAGTAGTAGGTCCGTAACAGGCCATCCATCGCCCCAGCATTTT.

CDR3 residues: CAIGTGSYEQYF. As DNA, the CDR3 is TGTGCCATCGGAACAGGGAGCTACGAGCAGTACTTC. The V and J genes are TRBV10-3 and TRBJ2-7; the D gene is possibly TRBD1 (6 bases). Germline values: CDR1 ENHRY, CDR2 SYGVKD. The CDR3 sequence is 12 residues long. Trimming removed 8 bases from V and 3 bases from J, with 11 bases in between.

The chain is built from TRBV18 and TRBJ2-7; 13 nucleotides align to TRBD2. The CDR3 extends over 17 amino acids. The trim removed 3 bases at V and 5 bases at J, leaving 10 bases unmatched. In germline, CDR1 is KGHSH, CDR2 LQKENI. The CDR3 spells CASSPLTSGGLEHEQYF. CDR3 coding DNA: TGTGCCAGCTCACCGTTGACTAGCGGGGGGCTCGAGCACGAGCAGTACTTC.

The chain is built from TRBV5-6 and TRBJ1-1, with 9 bases identical to TRBD1. V lost 2 bases and J lost 4; bases outside the gene matches: 6. CDR1 is SGHDT, CDR2 YYEEEE, per germline. The CDR3 loop spans 15 amino acids. The CDR3 is CASSFRGTGTTEAFF. Here the CDR3 DNA reads TGTGCCAGCAGCTTCCGAGGGACAGGGACCACTGAAGCTTTCTTT.

This sequence joins TRBV4-3 and TRBJ2-7, with 9 nucleotides matching TRBD2. The CDR3 has 15 residues. Germline V gene lookup returns CDR1 LGHNA and CDR2 YSLEER. V dropped 8 bases and J dropped 5; count of bases not matched to a gene: 13. CDR3 loop: CASPAHTGTSNEQYF. The CDR3 region has the DNA TGCGCCAGCCCAGCCCATACCGGGACTAGCAACGAGCAGTACTTC.

The chain has TRBV29-1 and TRBJ2-7, with 7 bases aligning to TRBD1. CDR3 size: 13 residues. V lost 5 bases, J lost 2 bases, and 6 bases stayed unmatched. Germline V gene lookup returns CDR1 SQVTM and CDR2 ANQGSEA. For the CDR3, the DNA is TGCAGCGTTCTAGGGACAGATGCCTACGAGCAGTACTTC. It translates to CSVLGTDAYEQYF.

V gene TRBV28 combines with J gene TRBJ1-2; 9 bases map to TRBD1. The germline gives CDR1 MDHEN, CDR2 SYDVKM. The CDR3 has 15 amino acids. With V trimmed by 0 bases and J by 7 bases, 6 bases remained unmatched. The CDR3 DNA reads TGTGCCAGCAGTTTATGGGGGACAGGGCGGAGTGGCTACACCTTC. The encoded protein is CASSLWGTGRSGYTF.

The chain couples TRBV6-5 to TRBJ1-2, with TRBD1 matching over 8 bases. The CDR3 spans 15 residues. The V and J ends lost 7 bases and 0 bases, in that order; junction bases with no gene match: 7. From germline, CDR1 is MNHEY and CDR2 SVGAGI. The CDR3 DNA is TGTGCCAGCAAGGGACAGGTCGGAGCTAACTATGGCTACACCTTC. Amino acid sequence: CASKGQVGANYGYTF.

The chain couples TRBV19 to TRBJ1-1, with D hard to call. Trimming stripped 4 bases from V and 1 base from J, with 10 bases between. CDR1 and CDR2 from the germline V gene are LNHDA and SQIVND (reference sequence). The CDR3 runs 14 residues. CDR3 nucleotides: TGTGCCAGTAGTAATTACAGTCCGAACACTGAAGCTTTCTTT. This translates into CASSNYSPNTEAFF.

This CDR3 is CASSSPGPGETQYF. For the CDR3, the DNA is TGTGCCAGCAGCTCGCCGGGTCCAGGGGAGACCCAGTACTTC. The chain couples TRBV11-3 to TRBJ2-5, with a possible D match to TRBD1 (5 bases). Per the germline V gene, CDR1 is SGHNT and CDR2 is YENEEA. The V end was cut by 4 bases, the J end by 5 bases, with 14 bases between. The CDR3 has 14 residues.

The chain employs TRBV4-2 and TRBJ1-6; D call uncertain. This CDR3 has 12 residues. The V gene's germline CDR1 is LGHNA and CDR2 YNFKEQ. V lost 4 bases and J lost 10, with 8 bases in between. CDR3 bases: TGTGCCAGCAGCCCCATGCAGTCACCCCTCCACTTT. Its protein product is CASSPMQSPLHF.

The chain carries TRBV28 and TRBJ1-5; unclear D gene. The CDR3 totals 15 residues. Trimming shortened V by 5 bases and J by 0 bases, and 11 bases separated the two germline ends. Germline CDR1 and CDR2: MDHEN and SYDVKM. The DNA for the CDR3 is TGTGCCAGCAGTGTCAGAGGATCTAGCAATCAGCCCCAGCATTTT. Protein product: CASSVRGSSNQPQHF.

The chain combines TRBV5-1 with TRBJ2-1; 8 positions match TRBD2. V lost 4 bases and J lost 10; bases outside the gene matches: 13. The CDR3 has 15 amino acids. The germline V gene encodes CDR1 SGHRS and CDR2 YFSETQ. This chain's CDR3 is CASSLLGLAAQEQFF. As DNA, the CDR3 is TGCGCCAGCAGCCTACTAGGACTAGCCGCCCAGGAGCAGTTCTTC. Filled out from reference TRBV5-1 and TRBJ2-1, the complete variable domain reads KAGVTQTPRYLIKTRGQQVTLSCSPISGHRSVSWYQQTPGQGLQFLFEYFSETQRNKGNFPGRFSGRQFSNSRSEMNVSTLELGDSALYLCASSLLGLAAQEQFFGPGTRLTVL.

CDR3 region: CSVETGINTEAFF. CDR3 DNA sequence: TGCAGCGTTGAAACAGGTATTAACACTGAAGCTTTCTTT. J is TRBJ1-1 and V is TRBV29-1; D perhaps matches TRBD1 (5 bases). This CDR3 is 13 amino acids long. V gave up 2 bases and J gave up 2 bases, with 9 bases separating them. Germline values: CDR1 SQVTM, CDR2 ANQGSEA.

V and J are TRBV21-1 and TRBJ1-1. TRBV21-1 is reported as a pseudogene. The CDR3 consists of 15 residues. The CDR3 DNA reads as TGTGCCAGCAGCAAATCTCCGCCCGGGAACACTGAAGCTTTCTTT. Translating gives CASSKSPPGNTEAFF.

This clone was seen a few times. V is TRBV19 and J is TRBJ1-5; D possibly corresponds to TRBD1 (5 bases). The CDR3 totals 15 residues. The V end lost 8 bases, the J end lost 0 bases, and 14 bases lay between the germline ends. Per germline, CDR1 LNHDA and CDR2 SQIVND (reference sequence). CDR3 loop: CASSPGTPSNQPQHF. CDR3 coding DNA: TGTGCCAGTTCCCCTGGGACTCCTAGCAATCAGCCCCAGCATTTT.

This chain connects TRBV11-2 to TRBJ2-1, with a tentative D call TRBD1 (5 bases). Germline V lookup: CDR1 SGHAT, CDR2 FQNNGV. CDR3 length: 14 amino acids. Trimming left V 6 bases short and J 6 bases short, with 15 bases between. The CDR3 protein is CASRTTQGRNEQFF. The CDR3 coding sequence is TGTGCCAGCAGGACAACCCAGGGTCGCAATGAGCAGTTCTTC.

This clone was seen more than once but under ten times. The chain couples TRBV5-4 to TRBJ2-7; 13 nucleotides line up with TRBD2. Per the germline V gene, CDR1 is SGHNT and CDR2 is YYREEE (reference sequence). V shed 2 bases, J shed 6 bases, and the junction held 5 bases outside the gene matches. The length of the CDR3 is 15 residues. This CDR3 reads CASSFGLAGVGEQYF. The CDR3, as DNA: TGTGCCAGCAGCTTCGGACTAGCGGGAGTGGGCGAGCAGTACTTC.

The chain joins TRBV27 to TRBJ1-1, with TRBD1 matching over 9 bases. CDR3 length: 15 amino acids. V dropped 5 bases and J dropped 6; count of bases not matched to a gene: 10. CDR1 and CDR2 from the germline V gene are MNHEY and SMNVEV (reference sequence). CDR3 DNA sequence: TGTGCCAGCAGTCTAGGACAGGGGAGGGTTGCTGAAGCTTTCTTT. This encodes CASSLGQGRVAEAFF.

The chain couples TRBV2 to TRBJ1-6; D remains unclear. This CDR3 region has 13 residues. Germline CDR1 and CDR2: SNHLY and FYNNEI. Trimming shortened V by 7 bases and J by 4 bases, and 8 bases separated the two germline ends. In DNA, the CDR3 is TGTGCCAGCACCGGGAATTATAATTCACCCCTCCACTTT. It encodes CASTGNYNSPLHF.

The gene calls are TRBV9 and TRBJ2-2; D gene uncertain. Germline V gives CDR1 SGDLS, CDR2 YYNGEE. Trimming removed 0 bases from V and 1 base from J, with 7 bases in between. The CDR3 has 15 residues. This chain's CDR3 is CASSVAGQNTGELFF. The CDR3, as DNA: TGTGCCAGCAGCGTAGCTGGGCAGAACACCGGGGAGCTGTTTTTT. Complete variable domain (other parts from reference TRBV9 and TRBJ2-2): DSGVTQTPKHLITATGQRVTLRCSPRSGDLSVYWYQQSLDQGLQFLIQYYNGEERAKGNILERFSAQQFPDLHSELNLSSLELGDSALYFCASSVAGQNTGELFFGEGSRLTVL.

The chain combines TRBV19 with TRBJ1-4, with D hard to call. Looked up from germline, CDR1 is LNHDA and CDR2 is SQIVND (reference sequence). The CDR3 runs 14 residues. Deletions cut 5 bases from V and 4 bases from J, with 11 bases between. CDR3 DNA sequence: TGTGCCAGTAGTCTTACCGGGTATAATGAAAAACTGTTTTTT. Protein product: CASSLTGYNEKLFF.

The V gene is TRBV11-3, the J gene TRBJ1-1, with D maybe TRBD1 (5 bases). The V gene lost 1 base and the J gene lost 5 bases, with 11 bases spanning the gap. This CDR3 has 14 amino acids. Germline V gene sequence: CDR1 SGHNT, CDR2 YENEEA. The CDR3 nucleotides read TGTGCCAGCAGCTTAGGGGGCCGATCGACTGAAGCTTTCTTT. Amino acid sequence: CASSLGGRSTEAFF.

A few counts support this clone. The V and J genes are TRBV7-2 and TRBJ2-7; TRBD1 matches at 7 bases. The CDR3 consists of 14 residues. Trimming took 4 bases from V and 0 from J; bases not matched to a gene: 3. Germline values: CDR1 SGHTA, CDR2 FQGNSA. The CDR3 coding sequence is TGTGCCAGCAGCTGGGACAGAATCTCCTACGAGCAGTACTTC. Amino acids: CASSWDRISYEQYF. The entire variable domain, with the rest obtained from reference TRBV7-2 and TRBJ2-7, is as follows: GAGVSQSPSNKVTEKGKDVELRCDPISGHTALYWYRQSLGQGLEFLIYFQGNSAPDKSGLPSDRFSAERTGGSVSTLTIQRTQQEDSAVYLCASSWDRISYEQYFGPGTRLTVT.

This clone was found once. V gene TRBV28 combines with J gene TRBJ1-1, with D possibly matching TRBD1 (5 bases). V lost 4 bases and J 6 bases, leaving 18 bases between the germline ends. CDR3 size: 15 residues. CDR1 MDHEN and CDR2 SYDVKM come from the germline V gene. The DNA of the CDR3 is TGTGCCAGCAGTTCTACGTTGACGGGGGGGGCTGAAGCTTTCTTT. This translates into CASSSTLTGGAEAFF. Filled out from reference TRBV28 and TRBJ1-1, the complete variable domain reads DVKVTQSSRYLVKRTGEKVFLECVQDMDHENMFWYRQDPGLGLRLIYFSYDVKMKEKGDIPEGYSVSREKKERFSLILESASTNQTSMYLCASSSTLTGGAEAFFGQGTRLTVV.

The gene calls are TRBV9 and TRBJ2-3, with 9 bases matching TRBD1. The germline CDR1 and CDR2 sequences are SGDLS and YYNGEE. The CDR3 spans 14 residues. V lost 3 bases, J lost 6 bases, and 5 bases stayed unmatched. The CDR3 sequence is CASSAGQGSDTQYF. The CDR3 nucleotides are TGTGCCAGCAGCGCGGGACAGGGTTCCGATACGCAGTATTTT.

CDR3 DNA sequence: TGTGCCAGCTCACCACAGGGGAATACTGGAAACACCATATATTTT. Its translation: CASSPQGNTGNTIYF. V is TRBV18 and J is TRBJ1-3, with D perhaps TRBD1 (5 bases). CDR3 size: 15 residues. CDR1 and CDR2 (germline): KGHSH, LQKENI. The V and J ends lost 1 base and 2 bases respectively, with 9 bases between them.